This passage covers 16 T cell receptor beta chains from one sample sequenced in a study of early T cells in non-severe SARS-CoV-2 infection. One entry per CDR3 protein results from TCRdb running MiXCR on the 5' RACE reads. The table lists some 90,000 distinct CDR3 sequences, about 15% of them singletons. The sample consisted of whole blood. The receptors originated from an adult who was a healthcare worker with PCR-confirmed SARS-CoV-2 infection or an uninfected control (not recorded which).

Ten or more counts support this clonotype. This sequence joins TRBV19 and TRBJ2-5; no definite D call. Trimming shortened V by 7 bases and J by 2 bases, and 5 bases separated the two germline ends. This CDR3 has 11 amino acids. Germline assignment: CDR1 LNHDA and CDR2 SQIVND (reference sequence). The CDR3 DNA reads as TGTGCCAGTACCGATCAAGAGACCCAGTACTTC. Protein product: CASTDQETQYF.

This clonotype was detected a few times. The J gene is TRBJ2-7, the V gene TRBV4-1, with a tentative D call TRBD1 (6 bases). Looked up from germline, CDR1 is MGHRA and CDR2 is YSYEKL. This CDR3 is 13 amino acids long. V lost 3 bases to trimming and J lost 3 bases, with 9 bases between them. CDR3 sequence (DNA): TGCGCCAGCAGCCAGGGGGCGGACTACGAGCAGTACTTC. Translating gives CASSQGADYEQYF.

This clonotype appeared once. V gene TRBV7-2 combines with J gene TRBJ1-3; D call uncertain. Germline V gene lookup returns CDR1 SGHTA and CDR2 FQGNSA. With 4 bases removed from V and 2 bases from J, the gap between germline ends came to 6 bases. The CDR3 has 13 residues. CDR3 amino acids: CASSSSPGNTIYF. The CDR3, as DNA: TGTGCCAGCAGCTCTTCCCCTGGAAACACCATATATTTT.

This clonotype was observed at least ten times. This chain links TRBV10-2 with TRBJ2-1; no clear D. The V end lost 2 bases, the J end lost 4 bases, and 3 bases lay between the germline ends. Looked up from germline, CDR1 is WSHSY and CDR2 is SAAADI. The CDR3 runs 12 residues. For the CDR3, the DNA is TGCGCCAGCAGTGAGGGATACAATGAGCAGTTCTTC. Amino acid sequence: CASSEGYNEQFF.

This clonotype was recorded a few times. This chain uses TRBV11-3 with TRBJ1-5; D is uncertain. The length of the CDR3 is 14 residues. Per the germline V gene, CDR1 is SGHNT and CDR2 is YENEEA. V was shortened by 2 bases and J by 2 bases, with 7 bases between the two germline ends. The CDR3 spells CASSLTRGNQPQHF. Written as DNA, the CDR3 is TGTGCCAGCAGCTTAACACGGGGCAATCAGCCCCAGCATTTT.

The rearrangement joins TRBV28 to TRBJ2-5, with TRBD1 as a possible D gene (5 bases). Germline V gene lookup returns CDR1 MDHEN and CDR2 SYDVKM. V lost 2 bases and J lost 4, with 11 bases in between. CDR3 length: 14 amino acids. The CDR3 sequence is CASSLKGHVETQYF. The CDR3 region has the DNA TGTGCCAGCAGTTTAAAAGGACACGTAGAGACCCAGTACTTC.

The chain carries TRBV7-9 and TRBJ1-5; 8 positions match TRBD1. V lost 3 bases and J lost 7; bases outside the gene matches: 5. In germline, CDR1 is SEHNR, CDR2 FQNEAQ (reference sequence). The CDR3 consists of 14 residues. The CDR3 spells CASSFDDRGQPQHF. The CDR3 nucleotides read TGTGCCAGCAGCTTTGATGACAGGGGCCAGCCCCAGCATTTT.

This clonotype has more than one count but fewer than ten. The gene calls are TRBV20-1 and TRBJ2-7, with 10 bases aligning to TRBD2. The germline gives CDR1 DFQATT, CDR2 SNEGSKA (reference sequence). Trimming took 5 bases from V and 4 from J; bases not matched to a gene: 14. The CDR3 sequence is 16 residues long. The CDR3 DNA reads as TGCAGTGCTGAGTCCGACATCGCTAGCGGGAGTTACGAGCAGTACTTC. It encodes CSAESDIASGSYEQYF.

The gene calls are TRBV30 and TRBJ2-1; 10 bases align to TRBD2. The CDR3 is 19 residues long. The trim removed 3 bases at V and 4 bases at J, leaving 18 bases unmatched. Looked up from germline, CDR1 is GTSNPN and CDR2 is SVGIG (reference sequence). Here the CDR3 DNA reads TGTGCCTGGAGCCCTCGCGGTGTAGCGGGAGGTGGATCGTACAATGAGCAGTTCTTC. Translation: CAWSPRGVAGGGSYNEQFF.

The chain joins TRBV5-6 to TRBJ2-1; 7 bases are shared with TRBD1. The CDR3 runs 14 residues. Germline V gene sequence: CDR1 SGHDT, CDR2 YYEEEE. The V and J ends lost 4 bases and 4 bases, in that order; junction bases with no gene match: 5. The DNA of the CDR3 is TGTGCCAGCAGCAACAGGGGATATTACAATGAGCAGTTCTTC. Protein: CASSNRGYYNEQFF.

The chain has TRBV4-2 and TRBJ2-1, with TRBD2 matching over 10 bases. Germline V gives CDR1 LGHNA, CDR2 YNFKEQ. V dropped 0 bases and J dropped 4; count of bases not matched to a gene: 3. There are 16 residues in the CDR3. The CDR3 loop reads CASSQDSAGGYNEQFF. CDR3 nucleotide sequence: TGTGCCAGCAGCCAAGATTCAGCGGGAGGGTACAATGAGCAGTTCTTC.

This clonotype was picked up a small number of times. As DNA, the CDR3 is TGTGCCAGCAGTTTGAAAGGGGACGCTGAAGCTTTCTTT. It specifies CASSLKGDAEAFF. The V and J genes are TRBV28 and TRBJ1-1; possible D gene TRBD1, 5 bases. There are 13 residues in the CDR3. V lost 3 bases to trimming and J lost 6 bases, with 11 bases between them. Germline V CDR1 and CDR2: MDHEN, SYDVKM.

This sequence joins TRBV6-2 or TRBV6-3 and TRBJ1-2, with D unresolved. V was shortened by 4 bases and J by 6 bases, with 18 bases between the two germline ends. The CDR3 length is 15 residues. CDR1 and CDR2 (germline): MNHEY, SVGEGT. CDR3 in amino acids: CASSSRRTEVDGYTF. Written as DNA, the CDR3 is TGTGCCAGCAGTTCGCGGCGGACGGAAGTGGATGGCTACACCTTC.

This clonotype was counted many times. The chain carries TRBV20-1 and TRBJ1-5, with a weak D call TRBD1 (5 bases). V shed 3 bases and J shed 4 bases, with 7 bases lying between them. The CDR3 extends over 12 amino acids. Germline-derived CDR1 and CDR2 are DFQATT and SNEGSKA (reference sequence). CDR3 sequence reads: CSASRGNQPQHF. CDR3 DNA sequence: TGCAGTGCTAGTAGGGGAAATCAGCCCCAGCATTTT.

This clonotype showed up just a few times. The J gene is TRBJ2-1, the V gene TRBV12-3 or TRBV12-4, with 12 positions matching TRBD2. The CDR3 is made up of 14 amino acids. With 5 bases clipped from V and 10 bases from J, the junction kept 6 bases outside the gene matches. This chain's CDR3 is CASSKAGTSGEQFF. The DNA of the CDR3 is TGTGCCAGCAGTAAAGCCGGGACTAGCGGGGAGCAGTTCTTC.

This clonotype was seen a few times. The chain recombines TRBV7-8 with TRBJ2-7; 8 bases match TRBD2. The germline V gene has CDR1 SGHVS and CDR2 FQNEAQ. With 6 bases clipped from V and 5 bases from J, the junction kept 3 bases outside the gene matches. The CDR3 spans 12 residues. This chain's CDR3 is CASSQAGDEQYF. Written as DNA, the CDR3 is TGTGCCAGCAGTCAAGCGGGAGACGAGCAGTACTTC.